This T cell receptor beta chain was recovered during a study of blood T cell repertoires in COVID-19. Study details: Spain, Italy and the United States supplied samples that represented acute and convalescent COVID-19. The analysed material was cDNA or gDNA that came from T cells, B-cell-depleted T cells, or PBMCs.

Patients in Seattle were enrolled during active infection, then followed longitudinally. The CDR3 runs 16 residues. V dropped 4 bases and J dropped 6; count of bases not matched to a gene: 9. CDR1 is LNHDA, CDR2 SQIVND, per germline (reference sequence). Per the original data handling: The authors estimated nucleated cell counts from reference gene primer amplification. Only in-frame clones appear in the TCRdb table, and some are missing; sequencing was by immunoSEQ multiplex PCR. The V and J calls and clone size were taken over from that table, and D and trimming were inferred from the DNA. The profile shows 90,000 or so clones, roughly 89% of them singletons.

The chain joins TRBV19 to TRBJ2-2; 9 bases match TRBD2. This clonotype originated in a man in his 60s with COVID-19, enrolled during active disease. The source material was peripheral blood. Here the CDR3 DNA reads TGTGCCAGTAGTAACCCGGGACTAGCCTTGTCCGGGGAGCTGTTTTTT. Encoded protein: CASSNPGLALSGELFF. The full variable domain, in which reference TRBV19 and TRBJ2-2 provide the parts outside the CDR3, is DGGITQSPKYLFRKEGQNVTLSCEQNLNHDAMYWYRQDPGQGLRLIYYSQIVNDFQKGDIAEGYSVSREKKESFPLTVTSAQKNPTAFYLCASSNPGLALSGELFFGEGSRLTVL.